This TCR beta chain appears in the sequencing data of a study of T cells in Graves' hyperthyroidism and ophthalmopathy. Study summary: Before any treatment, at initial diagnosis, peripheral blood was collected. Study outcomes and limitations: Blood also held most thyroid clonotypes expanded beyond 0.001.

This clonotype was detected many times. Antigen unknown. Each person with ophthalmopathy scored at least 3 on the Clinical Activity Score, reached NOSPECS grade 4 or higher, and had been ill under 3 months. Lactation, pregnancy, other autoimmune disease or uncontrolled infection excluded patients. The CDR3 sequence is 12 residues long. The germline V and J ends were trimmed by 5 bases and 0 bases, with 5 bases remaining between them. Germline V gene sequence: CDR1 SQVTM, CDR2 ANQGSEA. RNA transcripts served as the template for amplifying TCR beta CDR3 regions. Researchers ran a first-round RT-PCR on the TCR CDR3 using the HTBI primer set. Each CDR3 protein is one row after TCRdb ran MiXCR on the multiplex PCR reads. The table includes fewer than 750,000 distinct CDR3 sequences, 14% to 15% detected once.

The chain uses TRBV29-1 and TRBJ1-3; D gene uncertain. Sequencing was carried out using blood. The sequence came from a woman between 40 and 50 years old with Graves' ophthalmopathy. Here the CDR3 DNA reads TGCAGCGTTCTCACCTCTGGAAACACCATATATTTT. Translation gives CSVLTSGNTIYF.